Each of the 13 T cell receptor beta chains below was sequenced from the same sample in a study of cytotoxic CD8 clonotypes in ibrutinib-treated CLL. Generated by immunoSEQ multiplex PCR, the TCRdb table keeps only in-frame clones and is missing some. The sample has about 140,000 clones; more than 70% are singletons. The material was PBMCs, obtained after 36 months of ibrutinib treatment. These receptors were obtained from a human donor with chronic lymphocytic leukemia.

This chain links TRBV18 with TRBJ2-7, with a weak D call TRBD2 (6 bases). CDR1 KGHSH and CDR2 LQKENI come from the germline V gene. Trimming removed 3 bases at V and 7 bases at J, with 19 bases between. The CDR3 spans 15 residues. CDR3 protein: CASSPSAEGNLEQYF. DNA of the CDR3: TGTGCCAGCTCACCTTCGGCGGAGGGTAATCTTGAGCAGTACTTC.

The chain combines TRBV28 with TRBJ2-1, with TRBD2 identical over 8 bases. The V gene's germline CDR1 is MDHEN and CDR2 SYDVKM. Unmatched junction bases numbered 9, after V lost 5 bases and J lost 0 bases. CDR3 size: 17 residues. CDR3 in amino acids: CASSPTSGGFSYNEQFF. CDR3 coding DNA: TGTGCCAGCAGTCCAACCTCGGGGGGGTTCTCCTACAATGAGCAGTTCTTC.

The chain is built from TRBV28 and TRBJ1-1; possibly TRBD1 for D (5 bases). Trimming stripped 6 bases from V and 0 bases from J, with 11 bases between. Germline assignment: CDR1 MDHEN and CDR2 SYDVKM. The CDR3 covers 14 residues. CDR3 DNA sequence: TGTGCCAGCAGCTCGGACATCATGAACACTGAAGCTTTCTTT. Translated: CASSSDIMNTEAFF.

V and J are TRBV7-9 and TRBJ1-1; 8 bases agree with TRBD1. Trimming took 5 bases from V and 4 from J; bases not matched to a gene: 6. This CDR3 has 14 amino acids. Germline values: CDR1 SEHNR, CDR2 FQNEAQ (reference sequence). The CDR3 loop reads CASSTRTGTTEAFF. The CDR3 coding sequence is TGTGCCAGCAGCACCCGGACAGGGACCACTGAAGCTTTCTTT.

The chain is built from TRBV4-2 and TRBJ2-7; 10 bases are a match to TRBD2. The junction had 8 bases not matched to a gene; V was cut back by 1 base and J by 2 bases. Germline V CDR1 and CDR2: LGHNA, YNFKEQ. This CDR3 has 17 residues. The CDR3 nucleotides read TGTGCCAGCAGCCAAGCCAGCGGGGGGGCTGTGACCTACGAGCAGTACTTC. This codes for CASSQASGGAVTYEQYF.

This chain links TRBV7-9 with TRBJ2-7; the D gene is possibly TRBD1 (5 bases). The CDR3 runs 15 residues. Germline CDR1 SEHNR, CDR2 FQNEAQ (reference sequence). Trimming removed 1 base at V and 3 bases at J, with 13 bases between. In DNA form, the CDR3 reads TGTGCCAGCAGCTTAGTGCAAGGGGATTTCTACGAGCAGTACTTC. Encoded protein: CASSLVQGDFYEQYF.

The genes are TRBV11-2 and TRBJ2-1; tentatively, D is TRBD1 or TRBD2 (6 bases each). Germline V gene lookup returns CDR1 SGHAT and CDR2 FQNNGV. The CDR3 is 17 amino acids. The V gene lost 1 base and the J gene lost 3 bases, with 16 bases spanning the gap. The CDR3 is CASSLGVRGDGYNEQFF. As DNA, the CDR3 is TGTGCCAGCAGCTTAGGAGTAAGGGGGGACGGCTACAATGAGCAGTTCTTC.

In this sample, this clone turned up once. The chain couples TRBV19 to TRBJ2-7; 7 bases fit TRBD1. The CDR3 loop spans 16 amino acids. Trimming at V came to 4 bases and at J to 4 bases, leaving 13 bases not matched to a gene. Germline V gene sequence: CDR1 LNHDA, CDR2 SQIVND (reference sequence). Here the CDR3 reads CASSRHGQVPEYEQYF. The CDR3 DNA sequence: TGTGCCAGTAGTAGACACGGACAGGTACCGGAATACGAGCAGTACTTC.

This chain connects TRBV6-5 to TRBJ1-2, with TRBD1 matching over 10 bases. The CDR3 spans 13 residues. Germline lookup yields CDR1 MNHEY and CDR2 SVGAGI. V was clipped by 6 bases and J by 8 bases; unmatched bases: 6. Here the CDR3 DNA reads TGTGCCAGCAGGAAGACAGGGGGCGACGGCTACACCTTC. It codes for CASRKTGGDGYTF.

The chain combines TRBV6-5 with TRBJ2-3; D ambiguous. The CDR3 runs to 13 residues. From germline, CDR1 is MNHEY and CDR2 SVGAGI. V lost 9 bases to trimming and J lost 3 bases, with 13 bases between them. The CDR3 here is CASAWVQTDTQYF. In DNA form, the CDR3 reads TGTGCCAGTGCGTGGGTTCAGACAGATACGCAGTATTTT.

The genes are TRBV19 and TRBJ1-1; 10 bases are a match to TRBD1. Germline V gene sequence: CDR1 LNHDA, CDR2 SQIVND (reference sequence). CDR3 length: 17 residues. Unmatched junction bases numbered 12, after V lost 6 bases and J lost 2 bases. The CDR3 DNA follows: TGTGCCAGTAGGCTTCACCCGACAGGGGGCCTCAACACTGAAGCTTTCTTT. Its translation: CASRLHPTGGLNTEAFF.

The chain links TRBV14 to TRBJ1-1; TRBD1 agrees at 7 bases. The CDR3 has 13 residues. After removal of 2 bases from V and 7 bases from J, the junction contained 4 bases not matched to a gene. Germline CDR1 is SGHDN and CDR2 is FVKESK. The CDR3 sequence is CASSQYRDSEAFF. The CDR3, as DNA: TGTGCCAGCAGCCAATACCGGGACAGTGAAGCTTTCTTT. Together with reference TRBV14 and TRBJ1-1, the CDR3 gives the full variable domain: EAGVTQFPSHSVIEKGQTVTLRCDPISGHDNLYWYRRVMGKEIKFLLHFVKESKQDESGMPNNRFLAERTGGTYSTLKVQPAELEDSGVYFCASSQYRDSEAFFGQGTRLTVV.

The rearrangement uses TRBV7-3 and TRBJ2-7; 10 bases map to TRBD1. After removal of 5 bases from V and 2 bases from J, the junction contained 3 bases not matched to a gene. CDR3 length: 14 residues. CDR1 SGHTA and CDR2 FQGTGA come from the germline V gene. CDR3 loop: CASSADRGAYEQYF. CDR3 sequence (DNA): TGTGCCAGCAGCGCGGACAGGGGGGCCTACGAGCAGTACTTC.